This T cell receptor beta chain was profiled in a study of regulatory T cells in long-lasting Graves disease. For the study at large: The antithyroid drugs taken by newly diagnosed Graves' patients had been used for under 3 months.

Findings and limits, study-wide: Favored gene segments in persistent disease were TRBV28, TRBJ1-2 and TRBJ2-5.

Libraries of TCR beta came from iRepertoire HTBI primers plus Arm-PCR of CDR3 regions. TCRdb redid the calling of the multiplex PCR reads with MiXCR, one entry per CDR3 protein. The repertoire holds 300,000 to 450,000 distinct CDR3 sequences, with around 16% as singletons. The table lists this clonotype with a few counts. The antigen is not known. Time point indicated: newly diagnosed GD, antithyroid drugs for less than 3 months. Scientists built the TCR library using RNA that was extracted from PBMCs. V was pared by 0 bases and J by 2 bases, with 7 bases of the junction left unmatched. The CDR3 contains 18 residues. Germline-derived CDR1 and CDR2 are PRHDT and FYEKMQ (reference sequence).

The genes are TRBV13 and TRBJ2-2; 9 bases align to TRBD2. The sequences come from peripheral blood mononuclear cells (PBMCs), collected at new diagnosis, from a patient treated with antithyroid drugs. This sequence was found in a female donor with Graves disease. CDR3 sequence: CASSLGLAGVKNTGELFF. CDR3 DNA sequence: TGTGCCAGCAGCTTAGGACTAGCGGGCGTAAAAAACACCGGGGAGCTGTTTTTT.